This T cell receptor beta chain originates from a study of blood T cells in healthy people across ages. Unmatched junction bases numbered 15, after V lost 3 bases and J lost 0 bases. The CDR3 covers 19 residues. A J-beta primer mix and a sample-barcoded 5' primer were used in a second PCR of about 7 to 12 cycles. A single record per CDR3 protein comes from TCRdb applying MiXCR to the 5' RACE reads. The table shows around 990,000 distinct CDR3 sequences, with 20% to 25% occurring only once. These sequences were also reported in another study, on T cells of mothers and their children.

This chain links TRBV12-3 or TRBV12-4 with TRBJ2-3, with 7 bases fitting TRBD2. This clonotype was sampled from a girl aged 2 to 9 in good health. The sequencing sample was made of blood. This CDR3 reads CASSFRTSRGSRSTDTQYF. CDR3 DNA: TGTGCCAGCAGTTTTAGGACTAGTCGCGGGTCGAGGAGCACAGATACGCAGTATTTT.